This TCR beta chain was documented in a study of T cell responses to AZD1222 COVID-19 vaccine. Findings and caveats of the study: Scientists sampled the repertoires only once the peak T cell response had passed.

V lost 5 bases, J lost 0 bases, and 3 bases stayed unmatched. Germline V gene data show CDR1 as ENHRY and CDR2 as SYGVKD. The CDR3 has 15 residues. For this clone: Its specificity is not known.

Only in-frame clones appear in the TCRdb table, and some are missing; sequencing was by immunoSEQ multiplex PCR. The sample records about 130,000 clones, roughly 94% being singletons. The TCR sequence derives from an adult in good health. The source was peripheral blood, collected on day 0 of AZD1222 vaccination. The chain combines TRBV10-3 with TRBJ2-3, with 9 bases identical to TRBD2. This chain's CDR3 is CAISHSGGSTDTQYF. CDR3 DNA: TGTGCCATCAGTCATAGCGGGGGTAGCACAGATACGCAGTATTTT.